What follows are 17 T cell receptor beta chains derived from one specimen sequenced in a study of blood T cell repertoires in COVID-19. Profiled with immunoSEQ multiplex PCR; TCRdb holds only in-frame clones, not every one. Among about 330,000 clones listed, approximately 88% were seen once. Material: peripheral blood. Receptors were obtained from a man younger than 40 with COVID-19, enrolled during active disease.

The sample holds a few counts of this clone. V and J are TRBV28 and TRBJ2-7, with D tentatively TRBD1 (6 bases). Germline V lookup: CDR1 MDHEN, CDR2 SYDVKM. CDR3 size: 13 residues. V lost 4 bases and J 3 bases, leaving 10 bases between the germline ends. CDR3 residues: CASSSTGYYEQYF. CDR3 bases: TGTGCCAGCAGTTCCACAGGGTACTACGAGCAGTACTTC.

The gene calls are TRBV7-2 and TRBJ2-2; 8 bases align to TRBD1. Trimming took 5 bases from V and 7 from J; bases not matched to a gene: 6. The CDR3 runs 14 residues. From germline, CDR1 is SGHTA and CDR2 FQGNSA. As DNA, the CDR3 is TGTGCCAGCAGCCCGGACAGGGCGGTCGGGGAGCTGTTTTTT. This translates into CASSPDRAVGELFF.

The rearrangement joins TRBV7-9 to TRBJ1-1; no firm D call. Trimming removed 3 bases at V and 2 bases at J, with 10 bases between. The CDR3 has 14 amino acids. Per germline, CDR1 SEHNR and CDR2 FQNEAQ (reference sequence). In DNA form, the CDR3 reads TGTGCCAGCAGCTTCATAACAGCAAACACTGAAGCTTTCTTT. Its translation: CASSFITANTEAFF. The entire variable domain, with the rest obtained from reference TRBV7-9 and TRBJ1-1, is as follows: DTGVSQNPRHKITKRGQNVTFRCDPISEHNRLYWYRQTLGQGPEFLTYFQNEAQLEKSRLLSDRFSAERPKGSFSTLEIQRTEQGDSAMYLCASSFITANTEAFFGQGTRLTVV.

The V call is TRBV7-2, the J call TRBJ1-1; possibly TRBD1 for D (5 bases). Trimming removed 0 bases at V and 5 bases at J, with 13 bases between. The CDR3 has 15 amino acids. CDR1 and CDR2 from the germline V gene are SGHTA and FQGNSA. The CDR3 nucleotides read TGTGCCAGCAGCTTAGCCCCGAAGGGGAAGACTGAAGCTTTCTTT. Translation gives CASSLAPKGKTEAFF.

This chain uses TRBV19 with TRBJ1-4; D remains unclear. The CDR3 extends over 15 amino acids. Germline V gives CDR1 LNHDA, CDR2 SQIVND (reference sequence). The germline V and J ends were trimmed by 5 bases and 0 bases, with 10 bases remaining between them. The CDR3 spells CASSVTVATNEKLFF. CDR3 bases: TGTGCCAGTAGTGTTACAGTGGCAACTAATGAAAAACTGTTTTTT. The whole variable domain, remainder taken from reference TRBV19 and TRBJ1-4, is DGGITQSPKYLFRKEGQNVTLSCEQNLNHDAMYWYRQDPGQGLRLIYYSQIVNDFQKGDIAEGYSVSREKKESFPLTVTSAQKNPTAFYLCASSVTVATNEKLFFGSGTQLSVL.

In DNA, the CDR3 is TGCGCCAGCAGCGGGGGACAGACGAACACTGAAGCTTTCTTT. Translated: CASSGGQTNTEAFF. The genes are TRBV5-1 and TRBJ1-1; 7 nucleotides match TRBD1. Germline V CDR1 and CDR2: SGHRS, YFSETQ. V shed 4 bases, J shed 1 base, and the junction held 4 bases outside the gene matches. The CDR3 loop spans 14 amino acids.

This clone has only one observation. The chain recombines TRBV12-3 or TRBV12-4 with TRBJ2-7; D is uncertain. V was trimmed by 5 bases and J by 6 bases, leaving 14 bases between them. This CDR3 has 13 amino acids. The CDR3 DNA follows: TGTGCCAGCAGTCCTGACGCCCAGCGCGAGCAGTACTTC. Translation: CASSPDAQREQYF.

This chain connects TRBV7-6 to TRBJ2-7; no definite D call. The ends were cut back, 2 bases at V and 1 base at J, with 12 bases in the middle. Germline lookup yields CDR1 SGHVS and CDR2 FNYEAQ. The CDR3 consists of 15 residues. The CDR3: CASSLYHGGSYEQYF. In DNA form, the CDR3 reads TGTGCCAGCAGCTTATATCACGGCGGATCCTACGAGCAGTACTTC.

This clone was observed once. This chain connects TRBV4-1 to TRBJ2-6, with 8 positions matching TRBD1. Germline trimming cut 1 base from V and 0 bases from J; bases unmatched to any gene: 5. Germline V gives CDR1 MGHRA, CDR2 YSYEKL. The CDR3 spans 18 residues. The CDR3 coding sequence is TGCGCCAGCAGCCAAGTGACAGGGGAACCCTCTGGGGCCAACGTCCTGACTTTC. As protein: CASSQVTGEPSGANVLTF.

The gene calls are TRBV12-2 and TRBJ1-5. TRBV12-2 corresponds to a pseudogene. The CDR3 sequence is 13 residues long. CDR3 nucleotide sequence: TGTGCAAGTCGCTTAGGGAGGGGTCAGCCCCAGCATTTT. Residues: CASRLGRGQPQHF.

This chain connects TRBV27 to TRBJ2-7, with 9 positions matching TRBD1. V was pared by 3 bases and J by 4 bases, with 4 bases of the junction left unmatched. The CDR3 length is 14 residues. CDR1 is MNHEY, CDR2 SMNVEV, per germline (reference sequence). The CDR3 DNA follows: TGTGCCAGCAGTTTGGGACAGGGACGATACGAGCAGTACTTC. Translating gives CASSLGQGRYEQYF.

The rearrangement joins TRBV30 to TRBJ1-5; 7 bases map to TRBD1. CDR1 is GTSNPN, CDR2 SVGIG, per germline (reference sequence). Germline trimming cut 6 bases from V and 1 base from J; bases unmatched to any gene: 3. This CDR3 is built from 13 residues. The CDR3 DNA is TGTGCCTGTCGGGACAGCAGCAATCAGCCCCAGCATTTT. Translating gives CACRDSSNQPQHF.

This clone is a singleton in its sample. CDR3 nucleotide sequence: TGCGCCAGCAGCCAGACAGGGGGAGGCACAGATACGCAGTATTTT. Translation: CASSQTGGGTDTQYF. The chain has TRBV5-1 and TRBJ2-3; the match to TRBD1 covers 9 bases. The junction had 4 bases not matched to a gene; V was cut back by 4 bases and J by 1 base. Germline CDR1 is SGHRS and CDR2 is YFSETQ. The CDR3 runs to 15 residues.

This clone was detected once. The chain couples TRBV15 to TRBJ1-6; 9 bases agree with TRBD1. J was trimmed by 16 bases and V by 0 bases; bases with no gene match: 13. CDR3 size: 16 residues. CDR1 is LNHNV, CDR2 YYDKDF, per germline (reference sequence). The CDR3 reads CATSRDPKSTGGVLHF. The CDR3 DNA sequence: TGTGCCACCAGCAGAGATCCCAAATCGACAGGGGGAGTTCTCCACTTT.

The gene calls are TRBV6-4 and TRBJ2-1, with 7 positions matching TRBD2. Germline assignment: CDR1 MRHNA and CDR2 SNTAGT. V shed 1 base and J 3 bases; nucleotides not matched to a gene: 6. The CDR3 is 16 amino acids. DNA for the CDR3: TGTGCCAGCAGTGACTGGAGTAGCGGGCACTACAATGAGCAGTTCTTC. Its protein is CASSDWSSGHYNEQFF.

The CDR3 loop is CASSSGQGRTYSPLHF. The CDR3 DNA is TGTGCCAGCAGCTCGGGACAGGGCCGCACATATTCACCCCTCCACTTT. The rearrangement uses TRBV5-4 and TRBJ1-6, with 9 bases lining up with TRBD1. The V segment lost 3 bases and the J segment 8 bases; nucleotides outside the gene matches: 9. The CDR3 has 16 amino acids. CDR1 and CDR2 (germline): SGHNT, YYREEE (reference sequence).

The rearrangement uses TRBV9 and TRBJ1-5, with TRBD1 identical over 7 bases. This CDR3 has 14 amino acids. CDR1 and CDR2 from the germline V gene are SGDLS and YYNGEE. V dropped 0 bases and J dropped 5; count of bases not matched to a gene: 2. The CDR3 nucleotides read TGTGCCAGCAGCGTAGGCAGGGGGGATCAGCCCCAGCATTTT. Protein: CASSVGRGDQPQHF.